This T cell receptor (beta chain) was sequenced for a study of response to subunit inactivated influenza vaccine. Study outcomes and limitations: Only a handful of new T cells, the authors suggested, are recruited with each seasonal influenza vaccination.

A word on this clonotype: The antigen remains unidentified.

The CDR3 sequence is 14 residues long. V lost 6 bases and J lost 7, with 15 bases in between. Using its own MiXCR run on the RT-PCR reads, TCRdb lists one record per CDR3 protein. The sample has roughly 520,000 distinct CDR3 sequences; roughly 27% are singletons. The V and J genes are TRBV12-3 or TRBV12-4 and TRBJ2-2; tentative D call: TRBD1 (6 bases). The sample here was CD4+ T cells sorted from PBMCs, taken less than 6 days after vaccination. The clonotype comes from a man aged 50 or older who received an inactivated influenza vaccine. CDR3 loop: CASRQTGAIGELFF. CDR3 bases: TGTGCCAGCAGGCAGACAGGAGCAATCGGGGAGCTGTTTTTT.